Sequencing of this TCR beta chain was carried out in a study of blood T cell repertoires in COVID-19. About the study: T cells, B-cell-depleted T cells, or PBMCs supplied cDNA or gDNA.

Germline values: CDR1 MNHEY, CDR2 SMNVEV (reference sequence). The V gene lost 3 bases and the J gene lost 5 bases, with 11 bases spanning the gap. The length of the CDR3 is 13 residues. Only in-frame clones appear in the TCRdb table, and some are missing; sequencing was by immunoSEQ multiplex PCR. The sample has 150,000 to 200,000 clones; 65% to 90% are singletons. Input material: PBMCs or T cells enriched from blood (not recorded which). The receptor comes from a man aged 50-60 years who had recovered from COVID-19. The chain carries TRBV27 and TRBJ2-7; D is perhaps TRBD1 (5 bases). CDR3 residues: CASSLGRANEQYF. DNA of the CDR3: TGTGCCAGCAGTTTGGGCAGGGCCAACGAGCAGTACTTC.